Below, 30 T cell receptor beta chains from the same sample are listed, as sequenced in a study of shared clonotypes between healthy human individuals. Generated by immunoSEQ multiplex PCR, the TCRdb table keeps only in-frame clones and is missing some. This repertoire shows around 2.1 million clones, 95% found once; its top ten account for about 0.13%. Material for sequencing was naive CD4+ T cells sorted from blood. Described subset: CD45RA+ positively selected. These receptors were taken from a man between 18 and 35 years old in good health.

V is TRBV4-1 and J is TRBJ2-7; perhaps TRBD1 as D (5 bases). CDR1 is MGHRA and CDR2 is YSYEKL in the germline V gene. Deletions cut 0 bases from V and 6 bases from J, with 12 bases between. The CDR3 runs to 14 residues. The DNA for the CDR3 is TGCGCCAGCAGCCAAGAGGTTTTGGGGCTCGAGCAGTACTTC. The encoded protein is CASSQEVLGLEQYF.

The chain uses TRBV19 and TRBJ1-5; D gene unclear. V was cut by 5 bases and J by 9 bases, with 11 bases left in between. In germline, CDR1 is LNHDA, CDR2 SQIVND (reference sequence). This CDR3 spans 12 amino acids. The CDR3 DNA reads as TGTGCCAGTAGTCTCCGGTTCGGGCCCCAGCATTTT. Translating gives CASSLRFGPQHF.

The chain joins TRBV9 to TRBJ1-3, with unresolved D. The V and J ends lost 0 bases and 0 bases respectively, with 7 bases between them. The V gene's germline CDR1 is SGDLS and CDR2 YYNGEE. This CDR3 has 15 amino acids. This CDR3 reads CASSVEGYSGNTIYF. Written as DNA, the CDR3 is TGTGCCAGCAGCGTAGAAGGGTACTCTGGAAACACCATATATTTT. Combining the CDR3 with reference TRBV9 and TRBJ1-3 gives the whole variable domain DSGVTQTPKHLITATGQRVTLRCSPRSGDLSVYWYQQSLDQGLQFLIQYYNGEERAKGNILERFSAQQFPDLHSELNLSSLELGDSALYFCASSVEGYSGNTIYFGEGSWLTVV.

On this clone: The identical CDR3 is also encoded by other nucleotide sequences in the sample. The chain carries TRBV11-2 and TRBJ2-7; a possible D gene is TRBD2 (5 bases). CDR1 SGHAT and CDR2 FQNNGV come from the germline V gene. This CDR3 has 13 residues. With 1 base removed from V and 2 bases from J, the gap between germline ends came to 6 bases. Here the CDR3 reads CASSLVGTYEQYF. CDR3 nucleotide sequence: TGTGCCAGCAGCTTAGTCGGGACCTACGAGCAGTACTTC.

The genes are TRBV27 and TRBJ2-2; 8 bases agree with TRBD2. With 6 bases clipped from V and 4 bases from J, the junction kept 10 bases outside the gene matches. The CDR3 is 16 residues long. The germline V gene encodes CDR1 MNHEY and CDR2 SMNVEV (reference sequence). In nucleotides, the CDR3 is TGTGCCAGCAGGCCAAGCGGGAGTCGTGGCACCGGGGAGCTGTTTTTT. It encodes CASRPSGSRGTGELFF.

The J gene is TRBJ1-6, the V gene TRBV4-1; D is perhaps TRBD1 (6 bases). In germline, CDR1 is MGHRA, CDR2 YSYEKL. V lost 0 bases, J lost 8 bases, and 17 bases lay in between. The CDR3 sequence is 17 residues long. DNA of the CDR3: TGCGCCAGCAGCCAAGAAGGGGGAACAGGCGCCCATTCACCCCTCCACTTT. Its translation is CASSQEGGTGAHSPLHF.

This chain joins TRBV11-2 and TRBJ1-1; D call uncertain. The V gene's germline CDR1 is SGHAT and CDR2 FQNNGV. The V end lost 0 bases, the J end lost 0 bases, and 5 bases lay between the germline ends. The CDR3 loop spans 14 amino acids. CDR3 coding DNA: TGTGCCAGCAGCTTAGATCAAGTGAACACTGAAGCTTTCTTT. Residues: CASSLDQVNTEAFF.

The chain is built from TRBV19 and TRBJ2-3, with 9 bases matching TRBD1. V lost 2 bases to trimming and J lost 4 bases; unmatched junction nucleotides: 4. The V gene's germline CDR1 is LNHDA and CDR2 SQIVND (reference sequence). There are 15 residues in the CDR3. CDR3 region: CASSIRDRDSDTQYF. CDR3 sequence (DNA): TGTGCCAGTAGTATACGGGACAGGGATTCAGATACGCAGTATTTT.

This clone was recorded once. CDR3 loop: CASIPPGVSTEAFF. DNA for the CDR3: TGTGCCAGCATCCCTCCAGGGGTTTCCACTGAAGCTTTCTTT. The chain uses TRBV25-1 and TRBJ1-1; D perhaps matches TRBD1 (6 bases). The germline V gene has CDR1 MGHDK and CDR2 SYGVNS. The CDR3 has 14 residues. V was shortened by 7 bases and J by 4 bases, with 16 bases between the two germline ends.

This sequence joins TRBV27 and TRBJ1-5, with D hard to call. V was clipped by 2 bases and J by 0 bases, with 8 bases between them. The CDR3 loop spans 15 amino acids. CDR1 is MNHEY and CDR2 is SMNVEV in the germline V gene (reference sequence). In DNA, the CDR3 is TGTGCCAGCAGTTTAACCCCCTTTAGCAATCAGCCCCAGCATTTT. This sequence encodes CASSLTPFSNQPQHF.

The chain recombines TRBV6-5 with TRBJ2-7; D is possibly TRBD1 (5 bases). The CDR3 runs to 13 residues. CDR1 and CDR2 (germline): MNHEY, SVGAGI. V lost 4 bases and J 4 bases, leaving 11 bases between the germline ends. Written as DNA, the CDR3 is TGTGCCAGCAGTTCCCCAGGGAAATACGAGCAGTACTTC. Translation: CASSSPGKYEQYF.

This chain joins TRBV4-3 and TRBJ2-1; 7 bases match TRBD1. CDR1 and CDR2 (germline): LGHNA, YSLEER. The CDR3 covers 14 residues. Unmatched junction bases numbered 3, after V lost 2 bases and J lost 5 bases. The CDR3 region has the DNA TGCGCCAGCAGCCAACTGACAGGGCACAATGAGCAGTTCTTC. Translating gives CASSQLTGHNEQFF.

The V and J genes are TRBV11-3 and TRBJ2-7, with D perhaps given as TRBD1 or TRBD2 (5 bases each). Trimming shortened V by 0 bases and J by 3 bases, and 12 bases separated the two germline ends. The CDR3 covers 15 residues. Germline V gene lookup returns CDR1 SGHNT and CDR2 YENEEA. CDR3 loop: CASSLEGGGNYEQYF. The CDR3 coding sequence is TGTGCCAGCAGCTTAGAGGGTGGGGGTAACTACGAGCAGTACTTC.

This clone was observed a single time. The gene calls are TRBV10-3 and TRBJ2-3; possible D gene TRBD1, 7 bases. Germline CDR1 reads ENHRY; CDR2 reads SYGVKD. The length of the CDR3 is 15 residues. The V end lost 3 bases, the J end lost 4 bases, and 14 bases lay between the germline ends. CDR3 loop: CAISERQGGPDTQYF. CDR3 nucleotides: TGTGCCATCAGTGAACGACAGGGAGGCCCAGATACGCAGTATTTT.

V usage is TRBV25-1 and J usage is TRBJ2-1, with 7 bases that match TRBD1. Germline loops: CDR1 MGHDK, CDR2 SYGVNS. With V trimmed by 1 base and J by 6 bases, 9 bases remained unmatched. The CDR3 loop spans 16 amino acids. CDR3: CASSEFTQGVINEQFF. The CDR3 DNA reads TGTGCCAGCAGTGAATTCACCCAGGGGGTAATCAATGAGCAGTTCTTC.

A note on this clone: Germline and junction disagree at one end, which may indicate a read error. This chain links TRBV7-7 with TRBJ2-5; D gene ambiguous. This CDR3 contains 15 residues. In germline, CDR1 is SSHAT, CDR2 FNYEAQ (reference sequence). CDR3 nucleotides: TGTGCTAGCAGCTCCAATAGATTAAGCCCAGAGACCCAGTACTTC. Translating gives CASSSNRLSPETQYF.

This clone has a single count. The rearrangement links TRBV6-6 to TRBJ1-5, with a weak D call TRBD1 (5 bases). The CDR3 contains 13 residues. Trimming removed 6 bases at V and 2 bases at J, with 8 bases between. From germline, CDR1 is MNHNY and CDR2 SVGAGI (reference sequence). The DNA for the CDR3 is TGTGCCAGCAGCAGGGACGGCAATCAGCCCCAGCATTTT. Translating it yields CASSRDGNQPQHF.

This chain joins TRBV14 and TRBJ1-3; no clear D. Germline CDR1 SGHDN, CDR2 FVKESK. The CDR3 has 13 amino acids. Trimming stripped 3 bases from V and 4 bases from J, with 7 bases between. CDR3: CASSHRKGNTIYF. The CDR3 region has the DNA TGTGCCAGCAGCCATCGCAAAGGAAACACCATATATTTT.

This rearrangement joins TRBV10-2 to TRBJ2-7, with TRBD1 matching 9 bases. This CDR3 is 14 amino acids long. V was pared by 6 bases and J by 1 base, with 4 bases of the junction left unmatched. CDR1 and CDR2 from the germline V gene are WSHSY and SAAADI. The CDR3 loop is CASRKGQGSYEQYF. The CDR3 coding sequence is TGCGCCAGCAGGAAGGGACAGGGTTCCTACGAGCAGTACTTC.

V usage is TRBV7-8 and J usage is TRBJ1-5, with TRBD1 as a possible D gene (6 bases). The length of the CDR3 is 16 residues. The germline V and J ends were trimmed by 2 bases and 0 bases, with 11 bases remaining between them. Germline CDR1 and CDR2: SGHVS and FQNEAQ. CDR3 sequence (DNA): TGTGCCAGCAGCTTAAACAGGGCGAATAGCAATCAGCCCCAGCATTTT. Its protein is CASSLNRANSNQPQHF.

The chain is built from TRBV4-2 and TRBJ2-3; 7 bases match TRBD2. Germline CDR1 reads LGHNA; CDR2 reads YNFKEQ. Germline trimming cut 5 bases from V and 3 bases from J; bases unmatched to any gene: 14. The CDR3 runs to 17 residues. The CDR3 DNA reads as TGTGCCAGCAGCACTCGCGGGGGTTCGGGGGGAACAGATACGCAGTATTTT. Its protein product is CASSTRGGSGGTDTQYF.

The V and J genes are TRBV19 and TRBJ1-2, with TRBD1 as a possible D gene (5 bases). Germline-derived CDR1 and CDR2 are LNHDA and SQIVND (reference sequence). V shed 10 bases and J shed 8 bases, with 38 bases lying between them. This CDR3 is 19 amino acids long. The CDR3: CATKFGARGEASTMSGYTF. Written as DNA, the CDR3 is TGTGCCACCAAGTTTGGGGCCCGGGGCGAAGCATCTACTATGTCGGGCTACACCTTC.

J is TRBJ2-1 and V is TRBV7-9; tentative D call: TRBD2 (5 bases). The germline V gene encodes CDR1 SEHNR and CDR2 FQNEAQ (reference sequence). The CDR3 covers 16 residues. With 1 base removed from V and 7 bases from J, the gap between germline ends came to 17 bases. CDR3 residues: CASSLVLVAWVNEQFF. The CDR3 nucleotides are TGTGCCAGCAGCTTAGTACTAGTAGCTTGGGTAAATGAGCAGTTCTTC.

The rearrangement links TRBV5-1 to TRBJ1-5; D is perhaps TRBD1 (5 bases). Germline CDR1 reads SGHRS; CDR2 reads YFSETQ. With 4 bases removed from V and 7 bases from J, the gap between germline ends came to 15 bases. The CDR3 consists of 14 residues. The CDR3 DNA reads as TGCGCCAGCAGCCCGGGGGACGCAGGGCAGCCCCAGCATTTT. This encodes CASSPGDAGQPQHF. Full variable domain (rest looked up from reference TRBV5-1 and TRBJ1-5): KAGVTQTPRYLIKTRGQQVTLSCSPISGHRSVSWYQQTPGQGLQFLFEYFSETQRNKGNFPGRFSGRQFSNSRSEMNVSTLELGDSALYLCASSPGDAGQPQHFGDGTRLSIL.

This rearrangement joins TRBV9 to TRBJ1-2, with 12 bases that match TRBD1. The V gene's germline CDR1 is SGDLS and CDR2 YYNGEE. J lost 4 bases, V lost 3 bases, and 10 bases had no gene match. This CDR3 has 17 amino acids. The CDR3 here is CASSAHVGTGGSYGYTF. CDR3 in DNA: TGTGCCAGCAGCGCTCATGTGGGGACAGGGGGCAGCTATGGCTACACCTTC.

The chain recombines TRBV5-1 with TRBJ2-2; D is unresolved. This CDR3 is built from 15 residues. The germline CDR1 and CDR2 sequences are SGHRS and YFSETQ. V gave up 3 bases and J gave up 2 bases, with 11 bases separating them. CDR3 bases: TGCGCCAGCAGCTCCCGGGTCCTTAACACCGGGGAGCTGTTTTTT. This translates into CASSSRVLNTGELFF.

The V call is TRBV7-2, the J call TRBJ2-6; 8 nucleotides line up with TRBD2. Per germline, CDR1 SGHTA and CDR2 FQGNSA. There are 16 residues in the CDR3. Trimming cost V 5 bases and J 3 bases; bases outside gene matches: 6. CDR3 sequence (DNA): TGTGCCAGCAGCCCCGGGGGGGCTGTTGGGGCCAACGTCCTGACTTTC. Amino acids: CASSPGGAVGANVLTF.

As regards this clone: The same CDR3 also results from other DNA sequences found in this sample. The chain has TRBV6-5 and TRBJ2-7, with TRBD1 identical over 9 bases. In germline, CDR1 is MNHEY, CDR2 SVGAGI. V shed 6 bases and J 4 bases; nucleotides not matched to a gene: 10. CDR3 length: 15 amino acids. The CDR3 DNA reads as TGTGCCAGCAGCCCCGGTACAGGGGGCACTTACGAGCAGTACTTC. Translation: CASSPGTGGTYEQYF.

The chain uses TRBV7-2 and TRBJ2-7; TRBD2 aligns across 8 bases. The CDR3 sequence is 16 residues long. After removal of 5 bases from V and 2 bases from J, the junction contained 11 bases not matched to a gene. Per germline, CDR1 SGHTA and CDR2 FQGNSA. CDR3 coding DNA: TGTGCCAGCAGCCCACAACCTAGCGGGCTTCCCTACGAGCAGTACTTC. Protein: CASSPQPSGLPYEQYF.

This chain uses TRBV5-1 with TRBJ1-6; no clear D. The CDR3 length is 15 residues. V lost 1 base to trimming and J lost 5 bases, with 10 bases between them. Germline V lookup: CDR1 SGHRS, CDR2 YFSETQ. This CDR3 is CASSLLRVNNSPLHF. CDR3 nucleotide sequence: TGCGCCAGCAGCTTGCTCAGAGTAAATAATTCACCCCTCCACTTT. The full variable domain, its missing parts supplied by reference TRBV5-1 and TRBJ1-6, is KAGVTQTPRYLIKTRGQQVTLSCSPISGHRSVSWYQQTPGQGLQFLFEYFSETQRNKGNFPGRFSGRQFSNSRSEMNVSTLELGDSALYLCASSLLRVNNSPLHFGNGTRLTVT.